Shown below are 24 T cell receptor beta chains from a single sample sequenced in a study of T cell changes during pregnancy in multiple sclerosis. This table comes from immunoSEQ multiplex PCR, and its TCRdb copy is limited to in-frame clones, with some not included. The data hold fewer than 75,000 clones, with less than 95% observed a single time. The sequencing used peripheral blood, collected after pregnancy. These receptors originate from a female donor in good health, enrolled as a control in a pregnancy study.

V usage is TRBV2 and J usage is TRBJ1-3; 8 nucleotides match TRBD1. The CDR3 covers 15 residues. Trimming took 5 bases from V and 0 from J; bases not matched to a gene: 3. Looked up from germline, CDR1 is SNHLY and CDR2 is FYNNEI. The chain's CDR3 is CASSKDRGSGNTIYF. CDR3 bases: TGTGCCAGCAGTAAAGACAGGGGCTCTGGAAACACCATATATTTT. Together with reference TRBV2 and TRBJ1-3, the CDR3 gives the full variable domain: EPEVTQTPSHQVTQMGQEVILRCVPISNHLYFYWYRQILGQKVEFLVSFYNNEISEKSEIFDDQFSVERPDGSNFTLKIRSTKLEDSAMYFCASSKDRGSGNTIYFGEGSWLTVV.

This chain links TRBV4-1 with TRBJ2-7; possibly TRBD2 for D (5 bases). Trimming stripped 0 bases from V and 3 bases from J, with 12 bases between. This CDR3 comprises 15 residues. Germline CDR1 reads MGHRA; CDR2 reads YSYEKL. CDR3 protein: CASSQDGVSGYEQYF. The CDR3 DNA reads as TGCGCCAGCAGCCAAGATGGGGTAAGCGGCTACGAGCAGTACTTC.

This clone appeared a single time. The CDR3 protein is CASRRTGKMDGYTF. Here the CDR3 DNA reads TGTGCCAGTCGACGGACAGGGAAAATGGATGGCTACACCTTC. The chain combines TRBV19 with TRBJ1-2, with 8 bases fitting TRBD1. The J segment lost 6 bases and the V segment lost 8 bases, leaving 11 bases of the junction unmatched. The CDR3 consists of 14 residues. From germline, CDR1 is LNHDA and CDR2 SQIVND (reference sequence).

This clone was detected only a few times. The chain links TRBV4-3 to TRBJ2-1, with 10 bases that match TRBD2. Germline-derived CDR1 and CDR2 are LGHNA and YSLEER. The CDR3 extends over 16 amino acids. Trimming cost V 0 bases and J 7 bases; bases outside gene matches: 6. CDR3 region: CASSQDPSGSFNEQFF. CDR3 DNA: TGCGCCAGCAGCCAAGATCCTAGCGGGAGCTTTAATGAGCAGTTCTTC.

The CDR3 DNA sequence: TGTGCCAGCAGTACGGTACAGGGGGCAGTAGCTGAAGCTTTCTTT. Translating gives CASSTVQGAVAEAFF. This chain joins TRBV6-5 and TRBJ1-1; 9 bases line up with TRBD1. The ends lost 5 bases at V and 6 bases at J; junction bases unmatched: 10. The CDR3 sequence is 15 residues long. CDR1 is MNHEY, CDR2 SVGAGI, per germline.

The CDR3 loop is CASSIMGGAYEQYF. In DNA form, the CDR3 reads TGTGCCAGTAGTATAATGGGAGGGGCCTACGAGCAGTACTTC. The rearrangement joins TRBV19 to TRBJ2-7; 7 nucleotides align to TRBD2. The junction had 3 bases not matched to a gene; V was cut back by 2 bases and J by 2 bases. CDR1 and CDR2 from the germline V gene are LNHDA and SQIVND (reference sequence). This CDR3 contains 14 residues.

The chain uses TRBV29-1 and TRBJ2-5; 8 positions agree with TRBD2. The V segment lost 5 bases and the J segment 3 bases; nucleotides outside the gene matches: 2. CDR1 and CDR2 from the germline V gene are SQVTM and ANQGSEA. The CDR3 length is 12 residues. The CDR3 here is CSVKAGEETQYF. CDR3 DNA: TGCAGCGTTAAAGCGGGAGAAGAGACCCAGTACTTC. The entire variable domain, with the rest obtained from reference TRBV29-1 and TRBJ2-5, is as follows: SAVISQKPSRDICQRGTSLTIQCQVDSQVTMMFWYRQQPGQSLTLIATANQGSEATYESGFVIDKFPISRPNLTFSTLTVSNMSPEDSSIYLCSVKAGEETQYFGPGTRLLVL.

The CDR3 DNA sequence: TGTGCCAGCAGCCTCTTGCCTCAGGGTAGCAACGAGCAGTACTTC. As protein: CASSLLPQGSNEQYF. The V call is TRBV7-9, the J call TRBJ2-7; tentative D call: TRBD1 (5 bases). V was trimmed by 5 bases and J by 5 bases, leaving 19 bases between them. The CDR3 covers 15 residues. CDR1 and CDR2 (germline): SEHNR, FQNEAQ (reference sequence).

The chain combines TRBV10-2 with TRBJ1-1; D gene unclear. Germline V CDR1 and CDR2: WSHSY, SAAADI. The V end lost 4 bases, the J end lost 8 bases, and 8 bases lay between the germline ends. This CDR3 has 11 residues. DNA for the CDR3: TGCGCCAGCAGTGCGATTCGGGAAGCTTTCTTT. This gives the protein CASSAIREAFF.

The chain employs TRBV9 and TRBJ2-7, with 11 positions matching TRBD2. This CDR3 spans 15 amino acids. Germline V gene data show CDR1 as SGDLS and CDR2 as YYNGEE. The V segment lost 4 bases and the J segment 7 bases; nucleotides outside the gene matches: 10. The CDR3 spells CASSPRTSGYVEQYF. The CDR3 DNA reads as TGTGCCAGCAGCCCCCGGACTAGCGGGTATGTGGAGCAGTACTTC.

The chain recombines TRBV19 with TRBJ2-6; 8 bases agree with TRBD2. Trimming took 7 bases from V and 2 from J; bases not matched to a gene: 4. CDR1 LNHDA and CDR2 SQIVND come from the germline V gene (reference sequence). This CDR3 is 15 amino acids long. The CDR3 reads CASTVAGTGANVLTF. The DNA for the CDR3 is TGTGCCAGTACCGTAGCGGGGACTGGGGCCAACGTCCTGACTTTC.

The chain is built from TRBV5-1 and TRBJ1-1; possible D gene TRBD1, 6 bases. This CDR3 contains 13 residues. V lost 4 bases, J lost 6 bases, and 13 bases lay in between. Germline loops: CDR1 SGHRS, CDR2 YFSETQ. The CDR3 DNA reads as TGCGCCAGCAGCGAGAGGACAGACTCTGAAGCTTTCTTT. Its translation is CASSERTDSEAFF.

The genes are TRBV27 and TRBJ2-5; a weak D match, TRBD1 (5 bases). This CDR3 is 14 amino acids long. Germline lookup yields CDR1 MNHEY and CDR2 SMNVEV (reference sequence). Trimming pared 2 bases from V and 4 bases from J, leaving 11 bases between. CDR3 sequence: CASSLRQGPETQYF. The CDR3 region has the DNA TGTGCCAGCAGTTTAAGGCAGGGTCCAGAGACCCAGTACTTC.

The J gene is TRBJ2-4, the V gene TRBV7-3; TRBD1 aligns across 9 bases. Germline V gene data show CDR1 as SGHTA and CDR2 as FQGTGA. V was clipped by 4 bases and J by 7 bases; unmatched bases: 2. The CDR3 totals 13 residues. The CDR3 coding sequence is TGTGCCAGCAGCTCCGGGACAGGGAACATTCAGTACTTC. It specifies CASSSGTGNIQYF.

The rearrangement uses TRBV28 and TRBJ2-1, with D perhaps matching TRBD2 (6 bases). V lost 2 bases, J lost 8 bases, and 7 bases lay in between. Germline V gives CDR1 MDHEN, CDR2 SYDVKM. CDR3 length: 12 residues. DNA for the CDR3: TGTGCCAGCAGTTTACCGGGGGATGAGCAGTTCTTC. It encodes CASSLPGDEQFF.

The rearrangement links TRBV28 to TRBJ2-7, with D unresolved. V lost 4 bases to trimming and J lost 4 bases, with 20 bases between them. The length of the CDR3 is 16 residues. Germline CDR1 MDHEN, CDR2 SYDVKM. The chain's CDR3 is CASSSRSPLSTYEQYF. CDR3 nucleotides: TGTGCCAGCAGTTCTCGGAGTCCTCTATCCACATACGAGCAGTACTTC.

As DNA, the CDR3 is TGCGCCAGCAGCTTGTACACGACTAGCCTGTACGAGCAGTACTTC. Amino acid sequence: CASSLYTTSLYEQYF. The genes are TRBV5-1 and TRBJ2-7, with 7 positions matching TRBD2. V lost 1 base, J lost 4 bases, and 8 bases stayed unmatched. The CDR3 length is 15 residues. Germline V lookup: CDR1 SGHRS, CDR2 YFSETQ.

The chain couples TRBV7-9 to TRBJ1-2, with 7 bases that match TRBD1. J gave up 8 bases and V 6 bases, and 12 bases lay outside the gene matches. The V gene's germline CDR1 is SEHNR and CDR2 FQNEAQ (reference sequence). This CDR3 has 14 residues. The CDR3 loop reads CASRLHRGAHGYTF. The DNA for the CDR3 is TGTGCCAGCAGGCTGCACAGGGGAGCGCACGGCTACACCTTC.

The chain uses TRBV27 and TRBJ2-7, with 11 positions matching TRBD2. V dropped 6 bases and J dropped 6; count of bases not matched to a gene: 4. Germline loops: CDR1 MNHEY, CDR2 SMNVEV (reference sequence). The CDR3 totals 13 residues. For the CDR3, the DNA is TGTGCCAGCAGCTTTCTAGCGGGAGGCGAGCAGTACTTC. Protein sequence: CASSFLAGGEQYF.

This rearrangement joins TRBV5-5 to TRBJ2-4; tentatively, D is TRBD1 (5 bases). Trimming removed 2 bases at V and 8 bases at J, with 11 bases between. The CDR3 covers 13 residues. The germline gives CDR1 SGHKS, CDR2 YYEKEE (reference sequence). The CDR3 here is CASSFGAVDIQYF. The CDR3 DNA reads TGTGCCAGCAGCTTTGGGGCCGTGGACATTCAGTACTTC.

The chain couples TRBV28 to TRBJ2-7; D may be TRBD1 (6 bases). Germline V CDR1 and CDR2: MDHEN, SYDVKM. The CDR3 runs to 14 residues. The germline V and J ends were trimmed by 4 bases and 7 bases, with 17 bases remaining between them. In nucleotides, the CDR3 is TGTGCCAGCAGTTCCAGGGGCCACCGGGTGGAGCAGTACTTC. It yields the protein CASSSRGHRVEQYF.

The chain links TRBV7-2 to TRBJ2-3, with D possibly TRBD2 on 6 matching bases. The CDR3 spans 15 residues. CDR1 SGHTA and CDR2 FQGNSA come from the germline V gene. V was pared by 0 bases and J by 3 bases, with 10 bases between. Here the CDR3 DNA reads TGTGCCAGCAGCTTAGCGAGCGGGCGAACAGATACGCAGTATTTT. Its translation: CASSLASGRTDTQYF.

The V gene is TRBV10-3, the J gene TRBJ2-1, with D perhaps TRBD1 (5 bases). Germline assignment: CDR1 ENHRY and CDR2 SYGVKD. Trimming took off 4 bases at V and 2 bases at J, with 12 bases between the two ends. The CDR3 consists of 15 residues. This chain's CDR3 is CAISGTNNAYNEQFF. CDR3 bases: TGTGCCATCAGTGGGACAAACAACGCCTACAATGAGCAGTTCTTC.

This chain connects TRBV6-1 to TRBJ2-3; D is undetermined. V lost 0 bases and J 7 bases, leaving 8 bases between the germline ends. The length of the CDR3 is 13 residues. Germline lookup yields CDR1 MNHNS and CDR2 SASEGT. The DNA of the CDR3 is TGTGCCAGCAGTGAAGCCCCGAGGCATACGCAGTATTTT. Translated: CASSEAPRHTQYF.